The clone carrying this T cell receptor beta chain was observed a few times. Its antigen is as yet unknown. Only in-frame clones appear in the TCRdb table, and some are missing; sequencing was by immunoSEQ multiplex PCR. The profile shows more than 110,000 clones, roughly 88% of them singletons. V lost 2 bases and J lost 15, with 14 bases in between. The length of the CDR3 is 12 residues. Germline CDR1 reads SGHTA; CDR2 reads FQGNSA. The sample is drawn from a study of cytomegalovirus exposure and HLA in healthy donors. Overall study results and limits: Cytomegalovirus association was assigned to 170 or so TCR beta chains. Through in vitro validation, three CMV-associated chains were shown to be specific for CMV antigens. Rarity characterized most TCR sequences, yet some public TCRs appeared in many donors.

The clonotype was recovered from a woman aged 18-35 years in good health and CMV-seropositive. The sequencing input was PBMCs. The genes are TRBV7-2 and TRBJ2-1, with a weak D call TRBD2 (6 bases). The CDR3 region has the DNA TGTGCCAGCAGCTTAATGGGGGGAGTCGCGTTCTTC. Translating it yields CASSLMGGVAFF.